This T cell receptor (beta chain) appears in the sequencing data of a study of blood T cell repertoires in COVID-19. Germline V CDR1 and CDR2: SGHVS, FQNEAQ. V lost 2 bases and J lost 3, with 21 bases in between. This CDR3 is 18 amino acids long. Produced via immunoSEQ multiplex PCR; TCRdb's table is partial and in-frame only. Among roughly 51,000 clones, about 89% were seen once, and the ten largest hold 5.5% to 7.5%. The chain links TRBV7-8 to TRBJ2-3, with a tentative D call TRBD2 (7 bases). The TCR was taken from a woman between 55 and 75 years old with active or convalescent COVID-19. Sequences were obtained from peripheral blood. CDR3 region: CASSLSSFWGGGTDTQYF. The CDR3 DNA reads as TGTGCCAGCAGCTTAAGCAGTTTTTGGGGGGGCGGGACAGATACGCAGTATTTT.